A selection of T cell receptor beta chains follows, all from one sample in a study of identical twins. Using its own MiXCR run on the 5' RACE reads, TCRdb lists one record per CDR3 protein. The sample lists hundreds of thousands of distinct CDR3 sequences, approximately 20% occurring once. These records were also assigned to another study, of yellow fever vaccine responses in identical twins.

Sequenced material: CD4+ T cells sorted from blood. These receptor sequences come from a woman aged 18-29 years in good health. Each CDR3 is given with its conserved first and last residue. A D gene is named only where the DNA matches it firmly. Clone size appears in some rows only: once, few, many, or a class for an expanded clone.

j_call clone_size d_call v_call cdr3_nt cdr3_aa
TRBJ2-7 - - TRBV12-3/TRBV12-4 TGTGCCAGCAGTTTATTTACTAGCCCGTACGAGCAGTACTTC CASSLFTSPYEQYF
TRBJ1-1 - - TRBV7-6 TGTGCCAGCAGCTTAGTCGCTACAGTATCAAAACGGAACACTGAAGCTTTCTTT CASSLVATVSKRNTEAFF
TRBJ2-1 few TRBD2 TRBV6-1 TGTGCCAGCAGGAGACAACTGACTAGCGGTTTCTACAATGAGCAGTTCTTC CASRRQLTSGFYNEQFF
TRBJ2-4 few - TRBV27 TGTGCCAGCAGTTTATGGAGGGGAGACATTCAGTACTTC CASSLWRGDIQYF
TRBJ2-7 - - TRBV5-1 TGCGCCAGCAGCTTGATAGGGACCTACGAGCAGTACTTC CASSLIGTYEQYF
TRBJ2-7 few TRBD1 TRBV3-1 TGTGCCAGCAGCCAAGCTTGGACAGGGATCTCCTACGAGCAGTACTTC CASSQAWTGISYEQYF
TRBJ2-1 - - TRBV12-5 TGTGCTAGTGGTTTGGTAGGGCGGGAGCAGTTCTTC CASGLVGREQFF
TRBJ2-4 - - TRBV5-4 TGTGCCAGCAGCTTGGGAGGGTCCCCTGGTGACATTCAGTACTTC CASSLGGSPGDIQYF
TRBJ2-3 - TRBD2 TRBV18 TGTGCCAGCTCACCCCTACTAGCGGGAGAAGTAGATACGCAGTATTTT CASSPLLAGEVDTQYF
TRBJ1-5 - - TRBV15 TGTGCCACCAGCAGAGATTTGTCAGGGAATAGCAATCAGCCCCAGCATTTT CATSRDLSGNSNQPQHF
TRBJ2-7 - - TRBV12-3/TRBV12-4 TGTGCCAGCACCCGACGTTGGGGACACCAATACGAGCAGTACTTC CASTRRWGHQYEQYF
TRBJ1-2 - - TRBV28 TGTGCCAGCAGTACCGGAAGGGCAGGCCAGCATGGCTACACCTTC CASSTGRAGQHGYTF
TRBJ1-2 few - TRBV20-1 TGCAGTGCTATGACACCGAACTATGGCTACACCTTC CSAMTPNYGYTF
TRBJ2-1 - - TRBV3-1 TGTGCCAGCACATCCCCAGGGTACAATGAGCAGTTCTTC CASTSPGYNEQFF
TRBJ2-1 - - TRBV6-1 TGTGCCAGCAGTGAAGATGGGCCCTCCTACAATGAGCAGTTCTTC CASSEDGPSYNEQFF
TRBJ2-2 - TRBD2 TRBV20-1 TGCAGTGCTATGTCAGCTAGCGGGAGGGCCGGGGACACCGGGGAGCTGTTTTTT CSAMSASGRAGDTGELFF
TRBJ2-7 - - TRBV6-1 TGTGCCAGCCACCTCACCGGCCGTCTCGCGGGGATCTACGAGCAGTACTTC CASHLTGRLAGIYEQYF
TRBJ2-1 - - TRBV25-1 TGTGCCAGCAGTGAATCTTGGGGGGTTGAGCAGTTCTTC CASSESWGVEQFF
TRBJ1-1 few - TRBV6-1 TGTGCCAGCAGTTTAATCTCTGAAGCTTTCTTT CASSLISEAFF
TRBJ1-2 few - TRBV12-3/TRBV12-4 TGTGCCAGCAGTTCCCAGGGGATCTATGGCTACACCTTC CASSSQGIYGYTF
TRBJ2-1 - - TRBV20-1 TGCAGTGCTAGGGTGCGGGCGACCTACAATGAGCAGTTCTTC CSARVRATYNEQFF
TRBJ1-1 - TRBD1 TRBV28 TGTGCCAGCACCCCGGGGGACAGGGGGCATAGTGAAGCTTTCTTT CASTPGDRGHSEAFF
TRBJ2-1 few - TRBV6-5 TGTGCCAGCAGTTACTCGCTCACGTTATCCTACAATGAGCAGTTCTTC CASSYSLTLSYNEQFF
TRBJ1-1 - - TRBV25-1 TGTGCCAGCAGTGAATTGGCACGGGGCCAAAACACTGAAGCTTTCTTT CASSELARGQNTEAFF